The entry that follows covers one T cell receptor (beta chain) sequence. Trimming removed 0 bases from V and 8 bases from J; junction bases left unmatched: 12. There are 17 residues in the CDR3. Germline assignment: CDR1 LGHNA and CDR2 YSLEER. The record originates from a study of blood T cell repertoires in COVID-19. In the study overall: Samples came from the United States, Italy and Spain, spanning acute and convalescent COVID-19. PBMCs, B-cell-depleted T cells, or T cells provided the cDNA or gDNA that made up the material.

Data came from immunoSEQ multiplex PCR; TCRdb stores just in-frame clones and leaves some out. Altogether roughly 260,000 clones are present, around 92% being singletons, with the ten largest covering roughly 2.7%. The source is a young adult with COVID-19, enrolled during active disease. The V gene is TRBV4-3, the J gene TRBJ2-1; 8 nucleotides line up with TRBD2. Sequenced: peripheral blood. CDR3 residues: CASSQDVNSGNLDEQFF. The CDR3, as DNA: TGCGCCAGCAGCCAAGATGTGAATAGCGGGAACCTAGATGAGCAGTTCTTC.